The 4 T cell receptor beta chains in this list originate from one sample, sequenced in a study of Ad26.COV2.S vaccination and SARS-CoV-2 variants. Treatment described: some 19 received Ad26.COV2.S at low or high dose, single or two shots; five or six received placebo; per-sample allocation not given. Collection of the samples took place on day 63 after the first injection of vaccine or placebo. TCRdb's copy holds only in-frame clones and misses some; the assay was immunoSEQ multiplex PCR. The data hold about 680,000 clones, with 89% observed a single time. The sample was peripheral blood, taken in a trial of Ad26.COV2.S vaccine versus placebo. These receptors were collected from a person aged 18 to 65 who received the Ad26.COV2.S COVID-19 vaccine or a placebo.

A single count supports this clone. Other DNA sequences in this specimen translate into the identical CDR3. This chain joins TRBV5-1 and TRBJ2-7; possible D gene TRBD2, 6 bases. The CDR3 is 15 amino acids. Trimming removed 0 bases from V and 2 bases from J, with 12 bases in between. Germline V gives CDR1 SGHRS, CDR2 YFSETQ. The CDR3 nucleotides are TGCGCCAGCAGCTTGGGAGGGACTGTAACCTACGAGCAGTACTTC. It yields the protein CASSLGGTVTYEQYF.

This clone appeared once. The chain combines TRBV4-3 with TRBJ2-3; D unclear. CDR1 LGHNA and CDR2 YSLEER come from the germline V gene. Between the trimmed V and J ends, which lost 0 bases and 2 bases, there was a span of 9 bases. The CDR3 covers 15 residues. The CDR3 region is CASSQDGIPTDTQYF. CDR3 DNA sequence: TGCGCCAGCAGCCAAGATGGGATCCCCACAGATACGCAGTATTTT.

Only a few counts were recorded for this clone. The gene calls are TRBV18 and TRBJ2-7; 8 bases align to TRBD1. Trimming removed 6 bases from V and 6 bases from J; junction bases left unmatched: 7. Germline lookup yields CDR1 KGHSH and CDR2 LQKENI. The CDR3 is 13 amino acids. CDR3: CASSLGQGGEQYF. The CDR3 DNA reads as TGTGCCAGCTCTCTTGGACAGGGCGGCGAGCAGTACTTC.

The CDR3 loop reads CAISALAGPYEQYF. CDR3 in DNA: TGTGCCATCAGTGCACTAGCGGGCCCCTACGAGCAGTACTTC. V gene TRBV10-3 combines with J gene TRBJ2-7; 9 positions agree with TRBD2. CDR1 and CDR2 from the germline V gene are ENHRY and SYGVKD. This CDR3 has 14 amino acids. V shed 4 bases, J shed 2 bases, and the junction held 3 bases outside the gene matches.